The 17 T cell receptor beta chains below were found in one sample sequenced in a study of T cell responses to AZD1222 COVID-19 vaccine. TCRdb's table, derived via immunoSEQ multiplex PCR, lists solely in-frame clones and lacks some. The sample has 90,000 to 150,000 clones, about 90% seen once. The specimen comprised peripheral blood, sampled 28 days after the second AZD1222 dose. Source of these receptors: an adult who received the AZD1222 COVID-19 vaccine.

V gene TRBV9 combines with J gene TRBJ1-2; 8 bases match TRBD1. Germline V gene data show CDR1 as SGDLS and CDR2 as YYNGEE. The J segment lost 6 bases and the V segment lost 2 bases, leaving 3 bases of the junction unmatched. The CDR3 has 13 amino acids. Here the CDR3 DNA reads TGTGCCAGCAGCGTCCAGGGGGCTGATGGCTACACCTTC. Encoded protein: CASSVQGADGYTF.

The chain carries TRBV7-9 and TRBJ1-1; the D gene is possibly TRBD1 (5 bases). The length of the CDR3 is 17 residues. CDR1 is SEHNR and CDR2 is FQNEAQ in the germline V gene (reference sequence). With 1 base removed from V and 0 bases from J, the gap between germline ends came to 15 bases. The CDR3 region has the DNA TGTGCCAGCAGCTTAGGGGGATACAGGAGTATGAACACTGAAGCTTTCTTT. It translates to CASSLGGYRSMNTEAFF.

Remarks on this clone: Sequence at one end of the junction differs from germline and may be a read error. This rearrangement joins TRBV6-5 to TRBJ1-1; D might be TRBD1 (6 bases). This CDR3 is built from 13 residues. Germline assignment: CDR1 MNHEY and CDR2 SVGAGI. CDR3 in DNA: TGTGCCAGCAGAAGGACAGTGCTATATGAGCCTGATTTT. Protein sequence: CASRRTVLYEPDF.

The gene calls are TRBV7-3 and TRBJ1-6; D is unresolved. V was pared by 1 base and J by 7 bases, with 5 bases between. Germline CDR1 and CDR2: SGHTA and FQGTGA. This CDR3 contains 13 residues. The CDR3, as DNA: TGTGCCAGCAGCTTAAACTCAAATTCACCCCTCCACTTT. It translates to CASSLNSNSPLHF. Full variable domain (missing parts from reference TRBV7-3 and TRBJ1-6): GAGVSQTPSNKVTEKGKYVELRCDPISGHTALYWYRQSLGQGPEFLIYFQGTGAADDSGLPNDRFFAVRPEGSVSTLKIQRTERGDSAVYLCASSLNSNSPLHFGNGTRLTVT.

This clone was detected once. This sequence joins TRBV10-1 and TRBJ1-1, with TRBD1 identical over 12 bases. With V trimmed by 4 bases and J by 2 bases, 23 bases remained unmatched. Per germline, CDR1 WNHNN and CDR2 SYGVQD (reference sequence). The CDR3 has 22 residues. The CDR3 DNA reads TGCGCCAGCAGTGGCCCCCCCCCGGGACAGGGGGCTTGGGTTAGGACAAACACTGAAGCTTTCTTT. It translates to CASSGPPPGQGAWVRTNTEAFF.

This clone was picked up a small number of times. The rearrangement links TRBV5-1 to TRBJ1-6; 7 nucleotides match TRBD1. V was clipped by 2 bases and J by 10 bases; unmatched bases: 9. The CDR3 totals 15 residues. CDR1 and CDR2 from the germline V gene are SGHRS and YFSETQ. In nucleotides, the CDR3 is TGCGCCAGCAGCTTAACAGGGGCCCTGTCCTCACCCCTCCACTTT. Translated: CASSLTGALSSPLHF. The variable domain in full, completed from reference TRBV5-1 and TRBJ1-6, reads KAGVTQTPRYLIKTRGQQVTLSCSPISGHRSVSWYQQTPGQGLQFLFEYFSETQRNKGNFPGRFSGRQFSNSRSEMNVSTLELGDSALYLCASSLTGALSSPLHFGNGTRLTVT.

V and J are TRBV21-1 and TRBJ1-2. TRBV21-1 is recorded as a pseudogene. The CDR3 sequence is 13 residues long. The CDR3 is CASSKARGNGYTF. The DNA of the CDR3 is TGTGCCAGCAGCAAAGCGCGGGGAAATGGCTACACCTTC.

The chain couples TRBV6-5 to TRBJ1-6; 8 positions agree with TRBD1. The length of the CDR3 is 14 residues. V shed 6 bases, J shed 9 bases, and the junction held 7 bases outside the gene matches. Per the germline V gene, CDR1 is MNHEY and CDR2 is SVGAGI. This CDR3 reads CASRADRGGSPLHF. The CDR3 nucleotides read TGTGCCAGCAGGGCCGACAGGGGCGGTTCACCCCTCCACTTT.

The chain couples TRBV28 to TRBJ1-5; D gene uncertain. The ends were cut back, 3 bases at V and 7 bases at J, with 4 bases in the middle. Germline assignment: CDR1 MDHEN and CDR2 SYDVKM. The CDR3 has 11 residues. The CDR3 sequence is CASSFNQPQHF. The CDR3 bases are TGTGCCAGCAGTTTTAACCAGCCCCAGCATTTT.

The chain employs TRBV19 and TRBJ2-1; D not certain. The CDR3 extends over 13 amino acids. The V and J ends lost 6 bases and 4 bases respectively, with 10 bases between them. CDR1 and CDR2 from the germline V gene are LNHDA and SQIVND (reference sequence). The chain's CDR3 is CASREGPYNEQFF. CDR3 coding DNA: TGTGCCAGTAGGGAAGGACCATACAATGAGCAGTTCTTC.

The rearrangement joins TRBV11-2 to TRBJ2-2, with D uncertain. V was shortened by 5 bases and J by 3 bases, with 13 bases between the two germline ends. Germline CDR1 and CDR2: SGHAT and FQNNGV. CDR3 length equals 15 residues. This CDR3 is CASSVDGLYTGELFF. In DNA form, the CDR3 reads TGTGCCAGCAGCGTCGACGGTCTATACACCGGGGAGCTGTTTTTT.

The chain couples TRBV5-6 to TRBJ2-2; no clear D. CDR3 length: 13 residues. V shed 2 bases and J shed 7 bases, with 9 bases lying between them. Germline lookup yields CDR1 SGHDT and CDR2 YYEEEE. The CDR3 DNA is TGTGCCAGCAGCTTTGTCAGTGGCGGGGAGCTGTTTTTT. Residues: CASSFVSGGELFF.

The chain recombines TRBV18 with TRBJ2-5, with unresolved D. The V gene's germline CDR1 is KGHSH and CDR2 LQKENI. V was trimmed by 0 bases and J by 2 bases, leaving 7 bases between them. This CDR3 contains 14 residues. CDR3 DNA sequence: TGTGCCAGCTCACCACCGTGGTCGCAAGAGACCCAGTACTTC. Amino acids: CASSPPWSQETQYF.

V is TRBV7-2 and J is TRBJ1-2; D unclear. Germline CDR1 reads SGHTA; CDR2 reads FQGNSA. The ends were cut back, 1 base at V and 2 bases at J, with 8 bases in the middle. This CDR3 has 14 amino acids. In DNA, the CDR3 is TGTGCCAGCAGCTTAGTGGCGACAAACTATGGCTACACCTTC. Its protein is CASSLVATNYGYTF.

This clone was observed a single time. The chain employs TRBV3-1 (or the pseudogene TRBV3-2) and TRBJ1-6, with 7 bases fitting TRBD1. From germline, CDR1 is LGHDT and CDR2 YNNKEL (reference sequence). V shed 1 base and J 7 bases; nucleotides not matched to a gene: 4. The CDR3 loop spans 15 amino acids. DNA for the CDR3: TGTGCCAGCAGCCAAGGACAGGGCGAAAATTCACCCCTCCACTTT. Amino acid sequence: CASSQGQGENSPLHF.

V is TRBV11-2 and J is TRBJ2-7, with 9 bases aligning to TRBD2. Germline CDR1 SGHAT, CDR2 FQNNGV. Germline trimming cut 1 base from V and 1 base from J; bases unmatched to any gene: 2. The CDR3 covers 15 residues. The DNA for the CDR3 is TGTGCCAGCAGCTTAGGACTAGCGGCTTCCTACGAGCAGTACTTC. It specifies CASSLGLAASYEQYF.

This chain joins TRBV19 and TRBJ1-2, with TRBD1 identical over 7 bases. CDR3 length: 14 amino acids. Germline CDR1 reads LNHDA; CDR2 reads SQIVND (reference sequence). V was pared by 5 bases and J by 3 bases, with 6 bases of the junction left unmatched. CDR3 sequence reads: CASSSYDRDYGYTF. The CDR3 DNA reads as TGTGCCAGTAGTTCCTACGACAGGGACTATGGCTACACCTTC.